Sequencing of this TCR beta chain was carried out in a study of neurological immune-mediated disorders. For the study at large: The multiple sclerosis group of approximately 35 included around 30 relapsing-remitting and 3 secondary progressive patients.

With 10-nucleotide random UMIs, 5'RACE was used to make the cDNA. MiXCR, run by TCRdb on the 5' RACE reads, gives a single entry per CDR3 protein. The data contain about 82,000 distinct CDR3 sequences, just over 2.5% of them singletons. Findings and caveats of the study: Among 34 multiple sclerosis patients, 18 had repertoires that phylogenetic grouping placed in one related-CDR3 cluster, a possible signature.

Germline V gives CDR1 KGHSH, CDR2 LQKENI. The CDR3 loop spans 11 amino acids. Trimming stripped 2 bases from V and 4 bases from J, with 1 base between. The sample holds many counts of this clonotype. Its target is not known. Specimen: PBMCs. The chain has TRBV18 and TRBJ2-3; D is unclear. This TCR derives from a woman in her twenties or thirties with multiple sclerosis. Written as DNA, the CDR3 is TGTGCCAGCTCACCAGCAGATACGCAGTATTTT. This encodes CASSPADTQYF. Drawing the rest from reference TRBV18 and TRBJ2-3, the complete variable domain is NAGVMQNPRHLVRRRGQEARLRCSPMKGHSHVYWYRQLPEEGLKFMVYLQKENIIDESGMPKERFSAEFPKEGPSILRIQQVVRGDSAAYFCASSPADTQYFGPGTRLTVL.